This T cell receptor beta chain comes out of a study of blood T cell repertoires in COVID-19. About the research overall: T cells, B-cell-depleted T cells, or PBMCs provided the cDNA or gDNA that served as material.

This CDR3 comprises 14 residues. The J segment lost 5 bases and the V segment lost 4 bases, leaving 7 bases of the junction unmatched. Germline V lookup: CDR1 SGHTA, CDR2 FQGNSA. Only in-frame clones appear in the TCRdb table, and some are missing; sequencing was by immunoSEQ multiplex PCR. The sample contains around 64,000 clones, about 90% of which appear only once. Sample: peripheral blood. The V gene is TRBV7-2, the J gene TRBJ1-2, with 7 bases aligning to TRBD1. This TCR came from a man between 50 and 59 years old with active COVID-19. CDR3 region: CASSSGQPVYGYTF. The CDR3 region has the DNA TGTGCCAGCAGCTCGGGACAGCCCGTATATGGCTACACCTTC.